This is a list of T cell receptor beta chains from one sample in a study of regulatory T cells in long-lasting Graves disease. TCRdb ran MiXCR on the multiplex PCR reads and lists one entry per CDR3 protein. Seen here are fewer than 400,000 distinct CDR3 sequences, roughly 20% observed once, and the top ten hold around 20%. The sample here was peripheral blood mononuclear cells (PBMCs), taken when the disease was refractory, from a patient treated with antithyroid drugs. The receptors originated from a female donor with Graves disease. CDR3s include the opening cysteine and the closing phenylalanine or tryptophan. The order of the fields is clone size, V gene, D gene, J gene, CDR3 DNA, CDR3 protein. A D gene is named only where the DNA matches it firmly. Rows give clone size only sometimes, using once, few, many, or a class for an expanded clone.

few,TRBV27,.,TRBJ2-2,TGTGCCAGCAGCCCCCTCGGCCTCGGGGAGCTGTTTTTT,CASSPLGLGELFF
many,TRBV19,.,TRBJ1-4,TGTGCCAGTAGTATCGGACAGCGTAATGAAAAACTGTTTTTT,CASSIGQRNEKLFF
.,TRBV28,.,TRBJ2-3,TGTGCCAGCAGTCCCCCCAGGGGAGGGTGGGGGACAGATACGCAGTATTTT,CASSPPRGGWGTDTQYF
.,TRBV29-1,.,TRBJ2-5,TGCAGCGTTGGAAGCGTCCAGTACTTC,CSVGSVQYF
many,TRBV7-2,.,TRBJ2-7,TGTGCCAGCAGCTTAGAAGGGGTTGGGCAGTACTTC,CASSLEGVGQYF
few,TRBV6-1,TRBD1,TRBJ1-2,TGTGCCAGCAGTGGAGCGGGACAGGGGTTCGGCTACACCTTC,CASSGAGQGFGYTF
many,TRBV20-1,.,TRBJ1-2,TGCAGTGCTCAAAAACAGGTGGGGGGCGCGGAAGGCTACACCTTC,CSAQKQVGGAEGYTF
few,TRBV15,.,TRBJ2-2,TGTGCCACCAGCAGAGGCGCGGGGACGGTGAACACCGGGGAGCTGTTTTTT,CATSRGAGTVNTGELFF
few,TRBV7-2,.,TRBJ2-7,TGTGCCAGCAGCACGACACGATACGAGCAGTACTTC,CASSTTRYEQYF
many,TRBV28,.,TRBJ2-5,TGTGCCAGCAGCCAACAGGGATACGGAACAAAAAGACTACAAGAGACCCAGTACTTC,CASSQQGYGTKRLQETQYF
.,TRBV19,.,TRBJ1-1,TGTGCCAGTATTGGGATTAGTCGTGAAGCTTTCTTT,CASIGISREAFF
few,TRBV6-1,TRBD1,TRBJ1-1,TGTGCCAGTACGCTGACAGGGATTGTCGCTGAAGCTTTCTTT,CASTLTGIVAEAFF
many,TRBV2,.,TRBJ1-2,TGTGCCAGCAGTGAAGCCGGAGTGGTGGGCTACACCTTC,CASSEAGVVGYTF
.,TRBV5-5,TRBD2,TRBJ2-7,TGTGCCAGCAGCTCCTTAGCGGGAGAACGCGAGCAGTACTTC,CASSSLAGEREQYF
few,TRBV3-1,.,TRBJ2-7,TGTGCCAGCAGCCAAGTTGTCGGGAGTTTCTACGAGCAGTACTTC,CASSQVVGSFYEQYF
many,TRBV7-8,.,TRBJ2-7,TGTGCCAGCAGCTTCCTTGGGGCCATCTACGAGCAGTACTTC,CASSFLGAIYEQYF
many,TRBV20-1,.,TRBJ2-7,TGCAGTGCTAGAGAAACACGAAGCACTAGCTACGAGCAGTACTTC,CSARETRSTSYEQYF
many,TRBV5-6,.,TRBJ1-1,TGTGCCAGCAGCTTGGACCGGTCGAACACTGAAGCTTTCTTT,CASSLDRSNTEAFF
many,TRBV28,.,TRBJ1-1,TGTGCCAGCAGCGATTCGAGGGGAACTGAAGCTTTCTTT,CASSDSRGTEAFF
many,TRBV7-9,TRBD2,TRBJ2-5,TGTGCCAGCAGCCTGAGCGGGAGGGAGACCCAGTACTTC,CASSLSGRETQYF
few,TRBV27,TRBD2,TRBJ2-7,TGTGCCAGCAGTTTTGATGGGAGGGCTTACGAGCAGTACTTC,CASSFDGRAYEQYF
few,TRBV20-1,TRBD2,TRBJ2-4,TGCAGTGCTAGAGATTTCACGGGAGGGAAAAACATTCAGTACTTC,CSARDFTGGKNIQYF
few,TRBV7-3,.,TRBJ2-5,TGTGCCAGCAGCGCCTCAGGGGCCTGGGGGGAGACCCAGTACTTC,CASSASGAWGETQYF
few,TRBV30,.,TRBJ1-3,TGTGCCTGGGGTGCAGGGCCAGGAAACACCATATATTTT,CAWGAGPGNTIYF
.,TRBV29-1,.,TRBJ2-2,TGCAGCGTTGAGATAGCGTCAGGGGCGCGGACCGGGGAGCTGTTTTTT,CSVEIASGARTGELFF
.,TRBV28,TRBD2,TRBJ2-1,TGTGCCAGCATTCTAGGGGGGGGGACTAGGAATGAGCAGTTCTTC,CASILGGGTRNEQFF
.,TRBV20-1,.,TRBJ1-2,TGCAGTGCCCCTGCATTGGGGTCCGTCGGTGGCTACACCTTC,CSAPALGSVGGYTF
.,TRBV19,.,TRBJ1-5,TGTGCCAGTAGGATCGGTAGCGGGGGGAATCAGCCCCAGCATTTT,CASRIGSGGNQPQHF
many,TRBV28,.,TRBJ2-2,TGTGCCAGCAGCCTTTATCCCCGGGGCCCGAACACCGGGGAGCTGTTTTTT,CASSLYPRGPNTGELFF
.,TRBV3-1,.,TRBJ2-5,TGTGCCAGCAGTAAAGAGGGCTTTCGTTCCGGGACCCAGTACTTC,CASSKEGFRSGTQYF
few,TRBV12-3/TRBV12-4,.,TRBJ2-7,TGTGCCAGCAGCGCACTACCGGACGGGAGCTCCTACGAGCAGTACTTC,CASSALPDGSSYEQYF
many,TRBV20-1,.,TRBJ1-1,TGCAGTGCTAGAGATCCCTTTGGGCAGAAAGCTTTCTTT,CSARDPFGQKAFF
many,TRBV28,TRBD1,TRBJ1-1,TGTGCCAGCAGTGAGTCCAGGGGGCAGGGCACTGAAGCTTTCTTT,CASSESRGQGTEAFF
few,TRBV24-1,.,TRBJ2-1,TGTGCCACCAGTGATCCAGGATCCTCCAATGAGCAGTTCTTC,CATSDPGSSNEQFF
many,TRBV10-2,TRBD2,TRBJ2-7,TGCGCCAGTATTGGACTAGCGGGACCCTACGAGCAGTACTTC,CASIGLAGPYEQYF
few,TRBV5-5,.,TRBJ1-5,TGTGCCAGCAGCTGGGAGAGCAATCAGCCCCAGCATTTT,CASSWESNQPQHF
.,TRBV20-1,.,TRBJ1-3,TGCAGTGCTTGGGCTGGGCCGCCGGCGGACACCATATATTTT,CSAWAGPPADTIYF
few,TRBV12-3/TRBV12-4,TRBD1,TRBJ1-3,TGTGCCAGCGTCAACGGGGAGGACAGGGCCTCTGGAAACACCATATATTTT,CASVNGEDRASGNTIYF
.,TRBV12-3/TRBV12-4,.,TRBJ1-3,TGTGCCAGTGACGGAAGGGCGTCTGGAAACACCATATATTTT,CASDGRASGNTIYF
few,TRBV5-1,.,TRBJ1-2,TGCGCCAGCACCTTTGGAACGCCGGTACAGGGACGATTTGGCTACACCTTC,CASTFGTPVQGRFGYTF
.,TRBV2,TRBD2,TRBJ2-3,TGTGCCAGCAGTGTGCCCGGGACTAGCGATGATACGCAGTATTTT,CASSVPGTSDDTQYF
many,TRBV2,.,TRBJ2-1,TGTGCCAGCAGTGAGGTACGGGGAGTCTACAATGAGCAGTTCTTC,CASSEVRGVYNEQFF
.,TRBV7-9,TRBD1,TRBJ1-1,TGTGCCAGCAGCTTAGCGGTTTGGCAGGGGGGAGCGTCATACACTGAAGCTTTCTTC,CASSLAVWQGGASYTEAFF
many,TRBV28,TRBD1,TRBJ1-2,TGTGCCAGCAGTACTTCACAGGGGAGCTACACCTTC,CASSTSQGSYTF
many,TRBV7-3,.,TRBJ2-2,TGTGCCAGCAGCTTAAGACAGACGACCGGGGAGCTGTTTTTT,CASSLRQTTGELFF
few,TRBV14,.,TRBJ2-5,TGTGCCAGCAGCCAAGGGTATAGCGGAAGTAAAGAGACCCAGTACTTC,CASSQGYSGSKETQYF
few,TRBV20-1,TRBD1,TRBJ1-5,TGCAGTGCTATGGTCGGGACAGCTCCTTCGGAGCCCCAGCATTTT,CSAMVGTAPSEPQHF
few,TRBV30,TRBD1,TRBJ1-5,TGTGCCTGGGGGAGGGGGCCCAATCAGCCCCAGCATTTT,CAWGRGPNQPQHF
many,TRBV5-1,.,TRBJ1-2,TGCGCCAGCAGCACGACACCGTCGAGAGGGGATGGCTACACCTTC,CASSTTPSRGDGYTF
many,TRBV12-3/TRBV12-4,.,TRBJ2-2,TGTGCCAGCAAGGAGAACCGAACCGGGGAGCTGTTTTTT,CASKENRTGELFF
many,TRBV18,.,TRBJ1-2,TGTGCCAGCTCACCACTGGGCAGAAACTATGGCTACACCTTC,CASSPLGRNYGYTF
.,TRBV19,TRBD1,TRBJ1-1,TGTGCCAGTACCCGGGACAGGGGTGGCACTGAAGCTTTCTTT,CASTRDRGGTEAFF
.,TRBV2,.,TRBJ1-3,TGTGCCAGCAGTCAAAACAGGTTCTCTGGAAACACCATATATTTT,CASSQNRFSGNTIYF
.,TRBV15,.,TRBJ2-6,TGTGCCACCAGCAGAGTGGGGACTGGGGCCAACGTCCTGACTTTC,CATSRVGTGANVLTF
.,TRBV6-1,.,TRBJ2-7,TGTGCCAGCAGGACGGGACTCATAACCTACGGGCAGTACTTC,CASRTGLITYGQYF
.,TRBV29-1,TRBD1,TRBJ1-1,TGCAGCGTTGTGGACAGGGTTTCGGGTGAAGCTTTCTTT,CSVVDRVSGEAFF
once,TRBV7-9,TRBD2,TRBJ2-7,TGTGCCAGCAGGGAGCGGGAGTACTCCGAGCAGTACTTC,CASREREYSEQYF
few,TRBV20-1,TRBD2,TRBJ2-2,TGCAGTGCTCGGGGACTAGCGGATCCGAACACCGGGGAGCTGTTTTTT,CSARGLADPNTGELFF
.,TRBV7-2,.,TRBJ2-7,TGTGCCAGCAGGTGGGGGCCGGCGGGGGAGCAGTACTTC,CASRWGPAGEQYF